This TCR beta chain was observed in a study of CD8 T cells in Susac syndrome. When the RNA was reverse transcribed, random hexamers were used with an input of roughly 0.5 to 1 ug. It was immunoSEQ multiplex PCR that amplified TCR beta CDR3 across 54 Vbeta and 13 Jbeta. TCRdb redid the calling of the immunoSEQ multiplex PCR reads with MiXCR, one entry per CDR3 protein. Here the sample spans about 210,000 distinct CDR3 sequences, over 90% being singletons. In blood CD8+ and CD4+ T cells, TCR beta underwent sequencing. Negative isolation was applied to CD8+ and CD4+ T cells, and FACS enrichment was applied to TEMRA cells. CDR3 size: 19 residues. Trimming removed 3 bases from V and 0 bases from J; junction bases left unmatched: 9. Germline CDR1 is SGHRS and CDR2 is YFSETQ.

The V and J genes are TRBV5-1 and TRBJ2-3; 14 bases line up with TRBD2. The source of this sequence is a human donor with Susac syndrome. The sample consisted of CD4+ T cells from PBMCs. The CDR3 loop reads CASSSGLAGGSPSTDTQYF. CDR3 DNA: TGCGCCAGCAGCTCCGGACTAGCGGGGGGATCTCCTAGCACAGATACGCAGTATTTT.